The clone carrying this T cell receptor (beta chain) was detected many times. Its antigen is undetermined. This sample was taken from a study of shared clonotypes between healthy human individuals. The CDR3 sequence is 15 residues long. The germline CDR1 and CDR2 sequences are SGHAT and FQDESV (reference sequence). V lost 2 bases and J 4 bases, leaving 12 bases between the germline ends. Study-level points and caveats: Shared clonotypes: approximately 5% naive CD4, 3% to 3.5% naive CD8, about 2.5% memory CD4, 0.4% to 0.45% memory CD8. Researchers sampled only blood; tissue repertoires likely differ.

Some clones are missing from TCRdb's copy, which holds only in-frame ones; the method was immunoSEQ multiplex PCR. The table includes around 1.1 million clones, more than 75% detected once. This clonotype was sampled from a man between 18 and 29 years old in good health. Some clones in this sample may be carry-over from other donors' samples. This chain joins TRBV11-1 and TRBJ1-3; D uncertain. What was sequenced was memory CD4+ T cells from PBMCs. Documented subset: CD45RA-negative fraction. DNA for the CDR3: TGTGCCAGCAGCTTAACAGTGACGGGAGGAAACACCATATATTTT. Its translation is CASSLTVTGGNTIYF.